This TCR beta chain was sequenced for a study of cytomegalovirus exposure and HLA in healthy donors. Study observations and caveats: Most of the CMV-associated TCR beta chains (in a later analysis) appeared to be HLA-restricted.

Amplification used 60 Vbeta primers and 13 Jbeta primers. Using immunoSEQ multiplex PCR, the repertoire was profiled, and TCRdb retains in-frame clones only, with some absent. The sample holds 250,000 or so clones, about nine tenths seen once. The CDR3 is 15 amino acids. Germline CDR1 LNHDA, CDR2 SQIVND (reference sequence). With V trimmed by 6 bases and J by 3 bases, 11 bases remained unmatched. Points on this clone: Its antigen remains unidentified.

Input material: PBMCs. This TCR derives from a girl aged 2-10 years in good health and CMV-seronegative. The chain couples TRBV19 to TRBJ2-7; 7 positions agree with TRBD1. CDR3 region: CASSEQWTGGYEQYF. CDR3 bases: TGTGCCAGTAGCGAACAATGGACAGGTGGCTACGAGCAGTACTTC.